The clone carrying this T cell receptor (beta chain) was recorded a few times. Primers used in a second PCR of roughly 7 to 11 cycles were a sample-barcoded 5' primer and a J-beta primer mix. TCRdb independently ran MiXCR on the 5' RACE reads; one entry per CDR3 protein. The sample shows 850,000 to 950,000 distinct CDR3 sequences, about 28% of them seen only once. This sample is part of a study of blood T cells in healthy people across ages. Trimming stripped 0 bases from V and 1 base from J, with 6 bases between. The CDR3 has 15 amino acids. CDR1 SGHTA and CDR2 FQGNSA come from the germline V gene. This TCR was recovered from a woman aged 80 or over in good health. Sequencing was done on a sample of blood. The V and J genes are TRBV7-2 and TRBJ2-2; the D is unclear. As DNA, the CDR3 is TGTGCCAGCAGCTTAGCATATGTGAACACCGGGGAGCTGTTTTTT. Translation gives CASSLAYVNTGELFF.